The entry below gives a single T cell receptor beta chain sequence along with its context. Ophthalmopathy patients showed a Clinical Activity Score of at least 3, NOSPECS grade of at least 4 and duration under 3 months. A patient was excluded if there was uncontrolled infection, other autoimmune disease, pregnancy or lactation. This CDR3 is 12 amino acids long. V was clipped by 2 bases and J by 5 bases, with 7 bases between them. Per germline, CDR1 MDHEN and CDR2 SYDVKM. Amplified TCR beta CDR3 regions derived from RNA transcripts. The TCR CDR3 first-round RT-PCR relied on the HTBI primer set. TCRdb re-derived calls from the multiplex PCR reads in MiXCR, one entry per CDR3 protein. Here the sample spans hundreds of thousands of distinct CDR3 sequences, over 12% being singletons. This sample is drawn from a study of T cells in Graves' hyperthyroidism and ophthalmopathy.

The clonotype originates from a woman aged 35 to 49 with Graves' ophthalmopathy. This chain joins TRBV28 and TRBJ2-7; D unclear. Input material: blood. DNA for the CDR3: TGTGCCAGCAGTTTAAAAGCCCACGAGCAGTACTTC. It encodes CASSLKAHEQYF.